These 23 T cell receptor beta chains share one sample of origin, sequenced in a study of T cells after yellow fever vaccination. TCRdb re-derived calls from the 5' RACE reads in MiXCR, one entry per CDR3 protein. The sample has hundreds of thousands of distinct CDR3 sequences; 9% to 15% are singletons. This sample comprised PBMCs, obtained on the day of the yellow fever booster vaccination. The receptors come from a man aged 25 to 40 who received the YFV17D yellow fever vaccine.

The J gene is TRBJ2-3, the V gene TRBV9; D gene uncertain. The germline V and J ends were trimmed by 3 bases and 0 bases, with 14 bases remaining between them. The CDR3 totals 16 residues. Germline assignment: CDR1 SGDLS and CDR2 YYNGEE. CDR3 protein: CASSGMGGSSTDTQYF. In DNA form, the CDR3 reads TGTGCCAGCAGCGGGATGGGCGGATCTAGCACAGATACGCAGTATTTT.

This clonotype was observed at least ten times. The chain recombines TRBV6-2 or TRBV6-3 with TRBJ2-3; tentative D call: TRBD2 (5 bases). CDR1 is MNHEY and CDR2 is SVGEGT in the germline V gene. This CDR3 is built from 15 residues. The V gene lost 3 bases and the J gene lost 6 bases, with 16 bases spanning the gap. CDR3 sequence reads: CASSYGSNARDTQYF. CDR3 DNA: TGTGCCAGCAGTTATGGGAGCAACGCTCGGGATACGCAGTATTTT.

The chain uses TRBV15 and TRBJ1-2; 8 positions agree with TRBD1. The ends lost 1 base at V and 2 bases at J; junction bases unmatched: 3. The CDR3 is made up of 15 amino acids. Per germline, CDR1 LNHNV and CDR2 YYDKDF (reference sequence). DNA of the CDR3: TGTGCCACCAGCAGAGGCAGGGGGCCGAACTATGGCTACACCTTC. Its translation is CATSRGRGPNYGYTF.

This clonotype was seen only a few times. This chain connects TRBV18 to TRBJ2-1; D is perhaps TRBD2 (5 bases). V lost 2 bases to trimming and J lost 7 bases, with 12 bases between them. Germline values: CDR1 KGHSH, CDR2 LQKENI. The CDR3 covers 14 residues. The CDR3 bases are TGTGCCAGCTCACCATCCATTTCGGGGAATGAGCAGTTCTTC. Its protein is CASSPSISGNEQFF.

CDR3 loop: CASSGQGFDDGYGYTF. CDR3 sequence (DNA): TGTGCCAGCAGCGGACAAGGATTCGACGACGGCTATGGCTACACCTTC. The V and J genes are TRBV12-3 or TRBV12-4 and TRBJ1-2, with a weak D call TRBD1 (5 bases). The CDR3 covers 16 residues. V lost 6 bases to trimming and J lost 4 bases, with 21 bases between them.

In DNA, the CDR3 is TGTGCCAGTAGTAACAGGGAGAATCGCAATCAGCCCCAGCATTTT. It codes for CASSNRENRNQPQHF. This chain links TRBV19 with TRBJ1-5; weak D call: TRBD1 (6 bases). Trimming stripped 4 bases from V and 2 bases from J, with 12 bases between. The CDR3 runs to 15 residues. CDR1 and CDR2 (germline): LNHDA, SQIVND (reference sequence).

This clonotype was counted a few times. V and J are TRBV24-1 and TRBJ2-1; D is possibly TRBD1 (5 bases). The CDR3 loop spans 13 amino acids. Trimming left V 2 bases short and J 12 bases short, with 13 bases between. Looked up from germline, CDR1 is KGHDR and CDR2 is SFDVKD. CDR3 protein: CATSDSPTDGQFF. Written as DNA, the CDR3 is TGTGCCACCAGTGATTCGCCGACAGATGGGCAGTTCTTC.

This clonotype was detected a few times. The chain uses TRBV15 and TRBJ2-5; the match to TRBD2 covers 7 bases. Per the germline V gene, CDR1 is LNHNV and CDR2 is YYDKDF (reference sequence). The CDR3 runs to 16 residues. The ends lost 5 bases at V and 2 bases at J; junction bases unmatched: 11. CDR3 DNA: TGTGCCACCAGCCGCCCTGGGAGGGGTGATCAAGAGACCCAGTACTTC. Translated: CATSRPGRGDQETQYF.

This clonotype was counted only a few times. The V gene is TRBV20-1, the J gene TRBJ2-5; TRBD2 matches 9 bases. The CDR3 sequence is 15 residues long. Germline-derived CDR1 and CDR2 are DFQATT and SNEGSKA (reference sequence). Trimming cost V 1 base and J 5 bases; bases outside gene matches: 8. CDR3 DNA sequence: TGCAGTGCTAGAGGCTCTAGCGGGATTAGGGAGACCCAGTACTTC. Amino acids: CSARGSSGIRETQYF.

There are many counts of this clonotype. The chain recombines TRBV3-1 with TRBJ2-5; no clear D. This CDR3 has 12 residues. CDR1 is LGHDT and CDR2 is YNNKEL in the germline V gene (reference sequence). With 3 bases removed from V and 6 bases from J, the gap between germline ends came to 8 bases. The CDR3 region is CASSHRTQTQYF. The DNA of the CDR3 is TGTGCCAGCAGCCATAGGACCCAGACCCAGTACTTC.

The gene calls are TRBV6-5 and TRBJ2-3; D remains ambiguous. V was shortened by 2 bases and J by 6 bases, with 9 bases between the two germline ends. Germline V gene sequence: CDR1 MNHEY, CDR2 SVGAGI. This CDR3 has 13 residues. For the CDR3, the DNA is TGTGCCAGCAGTTACGGCAATGTGGATACGCAGTATTTT. Translated, it gives CASSYGNVDTQYF.

The chain links TRBV7-9 to TRBJ1-2; D unresolved. The CDR3 has 12 amino acids. CDR1 SEHNR and CDR2 FQNEAQ come from the germline V gene (reference sequence). Deletions cut 2 bases from V and 8 bases from J, with 9 bases between. This CDR3 reads CASSLLDSGYTF. The CDR3 DNA follows: TGTGCCAGCAGCTTATTGGACTCGGGCTACACCTTC.

The chain couples TRBV23-1 to TRBJ2-4, with D possibly matching TRBD1 (6 bases). TRBV23-1 is an ORF; its function is uncertain. This CDR3 is built from 17 residues. Trimming took 4 bases from V and 1 from J, leaving 17 bases between them. The CDR3 bases are TGCGCCAGCAGTCGCCTGGGCAGGGGTGAGGCCAAAAACATTCAGTACTTC. Residues: CASSRLGRGEAKNIQYF.

There are a few counts of this clonotype. The chain is built from TRBV11-1 and TRBJ2-3; 9 nucleotides match TRBD2. Germline CDR1 is SGHAT and CDR2 is FQDESV (reference sequence). With V trimmed by 4 bases and J by 5 bases, 22 bases remained unmatched. The CDR3 length is 20 residues. CDR3 nucleotides: TGTGCCAGCAGCTCCACGACTAGCGGCACACGCCTTGGGTTCCTAGATACGCAGTATTTT. Its translation is CASSSTTSGTRLGFLDTQYF. Full variable domain (missing parts from reference TRBV11-1 and TRBJ2-3): EAEVAQSPRYKITEKSQAVAFWCDPISGHATLYWYRQILGQGPELLVQFQDESVVDDSQLPKDRFSAERLKGVDSTLKIQPAELGDSAMYLCASSSTTSGTRLGFLDTQYFGPGTRLTVL.

This clonotype was seen a few times. This chain uses TRBV12-5 with TRBJ2-1; D not certain. The CDR3 is 12 residues long. Trimming removed 6 bases at V and 10 bases at J, with 13 bases between. Germline CDR1 LGHNT, CDR2 FRNRAP. CDR3 bases: TGTGCTAGTGGCTCGGACCAACCCGAGCAGTTCTTC. Translation: CASGSDQPEQFF.

This clonotype has a handful of counts. V and J are TRBV4-1 and TRBJ2-2, with D possibly being TRBD2 (7 bases). The germline V gene has CDR1 MGHRA and CDR2 YSYEKL. The CDR3 length is 15 residues. V shed 4 bases and J shed 5 bases, with 14 bases lying between them. DNA for the CDR3: TGCGCCAGCAGCCCGTGGGAGGGGGAGACCGGGGAGCTGTTTTTT. Residues: CASSPWEGETGELFF.

This clonotype was counted many times. J is TRBJ2-7 and V is TRBV29-1, with 7 bases fitting TRBD2. The J segment lost 3 bases and the V segment lost 7 bases, leaving 6 bases of the junction unmatched. CDR3 length: 12 residues. Per germline, CDR1 SQVTM and CDR2 ANQGSEA. CDR3 amino acids: CSALAEGYEQYF. As DNA, the CDR3 is TGCAGCGCCCTAGCGGAAGGCTACGAGCAGTACTTC.

This rearrangement joins TRBV30 to TRBJ1-1, with D unclear. The V gene's germline CDR1 is GTSNPN and CDR2 SVGIG (reference sequence). The CDR3 extends over 13 amino acids. Trimming stripped 1 base from V and 10 bases from J, with 16 bases between. In DNA form, the CDR3 reads TGTGCCTGGAGTGAGGCCAGAGCTCTGGGAGCTTTCTTT. It yields the protein CAWSEARALGAFF.

Only a few counts were recorded for this clonotype. The V call is TRBV5-1, the J call TRBJ2-1; D is perhaps TRBD2 (5 bases). Germline V CDR1 and CDR2: SGHRS, YFSETQ. This CDR3 spans 12 amino acids. V dropped 6 bases and J dropped 6 bases, with 10 bases sitting between them. This CDR3 reads CASTPSGNEQFF. The CDR3 nucleotides read TGCGCCAGCACTCCCAGCGGCAATGAGCAGTTCTTC.

The chain joins TRBV4-1 to TRBJ1-2; a weak D match, TRBD1 (6 bases). This CDR3 spans 14 amino acids. V was clipped by 0 bases and J by 6 bases, with 11 bases between them. Germline V CDR1 and CDR2: MGHRA, YSYEKL. The CDR3 protein is CASSQDLTGNGYTF. The CDR3 DNA sequence: TGCGCCAGCAGCCAAGATTTAACAGGGAATGGCTACACCTTC.

The chain carries TRBV25-1 and TRBJ2-3, with no clear D. Trimming cost V 4 bases and J 0 bases, with 11 bases left between them. Per germline, CDR1 MGHDK and CDR2 SYGVNS. The CDR3 sequence is 15 residues long. CDR3 loop: CASSATRESTDTQYF. For the CDR3, the DNA is TGTGCCAGCAGTGCTACAAGGGAAAGCACAGATACGCAGTATTTT.

In its sample, this clonotype was seen many times. The V gene is TRBV12-3 or TRBV12-4, the J gene TRBJ2-1; 11 nucleotides match TRBD1. The CDR3 length is 15 residues. V was pared by 6 bases and J by 10 bases, with 11 bases of the junction left unmatched. The CDR3 sequence is CASSAGQGGIGEQFF. The CDR3 coding sequence is TGTGCCAGCAGCGCGGGACAGGGGGGCATCGGCGAGCAGTTCTTC.

The J gene is TRBJ2-7, the V gene TRBV27; TRBD1 agrees at 11 bases. From germline, CDR1 is MNHEY and CDR2 SMNVEV (reference sequence). V lost 5 bases, J lost 1 base, and 4 bases stayed unmatched. The CDR3 runs to 15 residues. DNA of the CDR3: TGTGCCAGCAGTACGGGACAGGGGGTGTCCTACGAGCAGTACTTC. It specifies CASSTGQGVSYEQYF.